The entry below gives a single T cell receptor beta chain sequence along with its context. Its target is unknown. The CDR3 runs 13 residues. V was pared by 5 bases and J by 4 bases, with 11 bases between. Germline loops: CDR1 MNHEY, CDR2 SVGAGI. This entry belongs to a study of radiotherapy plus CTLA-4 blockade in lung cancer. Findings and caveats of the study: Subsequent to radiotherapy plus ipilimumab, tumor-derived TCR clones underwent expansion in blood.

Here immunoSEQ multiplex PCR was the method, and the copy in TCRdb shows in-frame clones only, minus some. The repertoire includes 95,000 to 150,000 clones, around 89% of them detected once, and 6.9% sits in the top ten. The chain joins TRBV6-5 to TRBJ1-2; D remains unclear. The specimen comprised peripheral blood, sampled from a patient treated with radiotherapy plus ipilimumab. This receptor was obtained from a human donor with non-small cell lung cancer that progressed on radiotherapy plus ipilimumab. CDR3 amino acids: CASSASGVYGYTF. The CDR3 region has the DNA TGTGCCAGCAGTGCATCCGGGGTCTATGGCTACACCTTC.